Below are 28 T cell receptor beta chains sequenced from a single sample in a study of CD8 T cells in Susac syndrome. RNA in amounts of roughly 0.5 to 1 ug was reverse transcribed with random hexamers. TCRdb passed the immunoSEQ multiplex PCR reads through MiXCR, listing each CDR3 protein once. This table has fewer than 350,000 distinct CDR3 sequences, 65% to 90% appearing once. The material sequenced was CD8+ T cells from PBMCs. These receptors were obtained from a human donor with multiple sclerosis.

The V and J genes are TRBV6-5 and TRBJ2-3; tentative D call: TRBD2 (5 bases). In germline, CDR1 is MNHEY, CDR2 SVGAGI. V was trimmed by 8 bases and J by 0 bases, leaving 12 bases between them. The CDR3 length is 14 residues. Written as DNA, the CDR3 is TGTGCCAGCTATCAGAGCGGTAGCACAGATACGCAGTATTTT. Translation: CASYQSGSTDTQYF.

The rearrangement links TRBV6-1 to TRBJ2-1; D assignment may be TRBD1 or TRBD2 (5 bases each). V was shortened by 6 bases and J by 3 bases, with 18 bases between the two germline ends. Germline V gives CDR1 MNHNS, CDR2 SASEGT. This CDR3 has 16 amino acids. As DNA, the CDR3 is TGTGCCAGCAGCGCTGATGAGGGGACCCTCTACAATGAGCAGTTCTTC. Amino acids: CASSADEGTLYNEQFF.

The chain joins TRBV19 to TRBJ2-1; 9 bases match TRBD2. The junction had 5 bases not matched to a gene; V was cut back by 6 bases and J by 8 bases. Germline V gives CDR1 LNHDA, CDR2 SQIVND (reference sequence). This CDR3 contains 13 residues. CDR3 loop: CASRASGIDEQFF. The CDR3 region has the DNA TGTGCCAGTAGAGCTAGCGGGATAGATGAGCAGTTCTTC.

V is TRBV27 and J is TRBJ2-7; possibly TRBD1 or TRBD2 for D (5 bases each). V dropped 5 bases and J dropped 4 bases, with 18 bases sitting between them. Per germline, CDR1 MNHEY and CDR2 SMNVEV (reference sequence). The CDR3 contains 15 residues. Here the CDR3 DNA reads TGTGCCAGCAGTCCACTTACCGGGACGGATTACGAGCAGTACTTC. This sequence encodes CASSPLTGTDYEQYF.

This rearrangement joins TRBV10-3 to TRBJ2-7, with TRBD2 identical over 8 bases. V trimming: 0 bases; J trimming: 7 bases; junction bases outside the gene matches: 8. The germline V gene has CDR1 ENHRY and CDR2 SYGVKD. The CDR3 is 15 amino acids. The CDR3 protein is CAISESTAGANEQYF. The CDR3 DNA reads as TGTGCCATCAGTGAGTCGACAGCGGGAGCTAATGAGCAGTACTTC.

The chain recombines TRBV7-9 with TRBJ2-1; no clear D gene. CDR1 is SEHNR, CDR2 FQNEAQ, per germline (reference sequence). Between the trimmed V and J ends, which lost 3 bases and 9 bases, there was a span of 9 bases. CDR3 length: 12 amino acids. The CDR3, as DNA: TGTGCCAGCAGCTTGGACGGGCTTGAGCAGTTCTTC. Amino acid sequence: CASSLDGLEQFF. Full variable domain (rest looked up from reference TRBV7-9 and TRBJ2-1): DTGVSQNPRHKITKRGQNVTFRCDPISEHNRLYWYRQTLGQGPEFLTYFQNEAQLEKSRLLSDRFSAERPKGSFSTLEIQRTEQGDSAMYLCASSLDGLEQFFGPGTRLTVL.

The chain combines TRBV9 with TRBJ1-1; D is perhaps TRBD1 (6 bases). Germline V CDR1 and CDR2: SGDLS, YYNGEE. Trimming shortened V by 2 bases and J by 0 bases, and 11 bases separated the two germline ends. There are 15 residues in the CDR3. The CDR3, as DNA: TGTGCCAGCAGCGTTTCTGGACAGCTGAACACTGAAGCTTTCTTT. Translated: CASSVSGQLNTEAFF. Combining the CDR3 with reference TRBV9 and TRBJ1-1 gives the whole variable domain DSGVTQTPKHLITATGQRVTLRCSPRSGDLSVYWYQQSLDQGLQFLIQYYNGEERAKGNILERFSAQQFPDLHSELNLSSLELGDSALYFCASSVSGQLNTEAFFGQGTRLTVV.

The rearrangement links TRBV28 to TRBJ1-1; D gene ambiguous. CDR1 and CDR2 (germline): MDHEN, SYDVKM. V was cut by 2 bases and J by 3 bases, with 13 bases left in between. The CDR3 covers 15 residues. In DNA form, the CDR3 reads TGTGCCAGCAGTTTAAGGCGGAAGCAGGACACTGAAGCTTTCTTT. It is translated as CASSLRRKQDTEAFF. Using reference TRBV28 and TRBJ1-1 for the parts outside the CDR3, the full variable domain is DVKVTQSSRYLVKRTGEKVFLECVQDMDHENMFWYRQDPGLGLRLIYFSYDVKMKEKGDIPEGYSVSREKKERFSLILESASTNQTSMYLCASSLRRKQDTEAFFGQGTRLTVV.

J is TRBJ2-1 and V is TRBV25-1; D tentatively fits TRBD1 or TRBD2 (6 bases each). CDR1 and CDR2 from the germline V gene are MGHDK and SYGVNS. The CDR3 consists of 15 residues. The V end lost 1 base, the J end lost 10 bases, and 17 bases lay between the germline ends. CDR3 loop: CASSEFIVGGWEQFF. DNA of the CDR3: TGTGCCAGCAGTGAATTCATCGTGGGGGGCTGGGAGCAGTTCTTC.

The V and J genes are TRBV4-3 and TRBJ1-3; D is unresolved. V lost 0 bases and J 0 bases, leaving 9 bases between the germline ends. The CDR3 loop spans 16 amino acids. Germline V gives CDR1 LGHNA, CDR2 YSLEER. For the CDR3, the DNA is TGCGCCAGCAGCCAAGATTCGGGCAGCTCTGGAAACACCATATATTTT. Translation gives CASSQDSGSSGNTIYF.

This rearrangement joins TRBV15 to TRBJ1-1; D gene unclear. V was trimmed by 0 bases and J by 0 bases, leaving 14 bases between them. CDR1 is LNHNV and CDR2 is YYDKDF in the germline V gene (reference sequence). The CDR3 runs to 17 residues. The CDR3 DNA reads TGTGCCACCAGCAGAGACAAGGTAGACCGGATGAACACTGAAGCTTTCTTT. The encoded protein is CATSRDKVDRMNTEAFF.

The chain recombines TRBV23-1 with TRBJ2-3; 8 nucleotides line up with TRBD1. TRBV23-1 is known as an ORF, though its function is uncertain. Trimming cost V 6 bases and J 3 bases; bases outside gene matches: 8. CDR3 length: 15 amino acids. For the CDR3, the DNA is TGCGCCAGCAGGCGGACAGGGTGCCGGACAGATACGCAGTATTTT. Amino acids: CASRRTGCRTDTQYF.

Only one count was recorded for this clonotype. The chain has TRBV4-3 and TRBJ2-7, with 9 positions matching TRBD2. This CDR3 has 14 residues. The J segment lost 3 bases and the V segment lost 0 bases, leaving 0 bases of the junction unmatched. Germline V gene sequence: CDR1 LGHNA, CDR2 YSLEER. CDR3 coding DNA: TGCGCCAGCAGCCAAGAGACTAGCGGCTACGAGCAGTACTTC. It specifies CASSQETSGYEQYF.

This clonotype has only one observation. J is TRBJ2-3 and V is TRBV2; D ambiguous. V shed 0 bases and J shed 11 bases, with 12 bases lying between them. The CDR3 consists of 13 residues. Germline V gene lookup returns CDR1 SNHLY and CDR2 FYNNEI. As DNA, the CDR3 is TGTGCCAGCAGTGAAGCTTTTATCCGCCGGCAGTATTTT. Amino acid sequence: CASSEAFIRRQYF.

Points on this clonotype: The junction and the germline gene differ at one end; a read error may be behind it. The gene calls are TRBV20-1 and TRBJ1-2; no reliable D call. The length of the CDR3 is 12 residues. The germline V gene encodes CDR1 DFQATT and CDR2 SNEGSKA (reference sequence). In DNA, the CDR3 is TGCAGTGCTAGAGATCCGAACTACGGCTACACCTTC. Translated: CSARDPNYGYTF.

The V and J genes are TRBV19 and TRBJ1-2; D remains unclear. Germline V gene sequence: CDR1 LNHDA, CDR2 SQIVND (reference sequence). The CDR3 runs to 16 residues. V gave up 3 bases and J gave up 7 bases, with 21 bases separating them. For the CDR3, the DNA is TGTGCCAGTAGTATTTCCTTAAGAGGGTCTCGAAGTGGCTACACCTTC. Translated, it gives CASSISLRGSRSGYTF.

V gene TRBV27 combines with J gene TRBJ2-2, with D uncertain. The CDR3 runs 14 residues. Deletions cut 5 bases from V and 0 bases from J, with 7 bases between. Per germline, CDR1 MNHEY and CDR2 SMNVEV (reference sequence). The DNA of the CDR3 is TGTGCCAGCAGTCTGTTCTCGAACACCGGGGAGCTGTTTTTT. As protein: CASSLFSNTGELFF.

This chain uses TRBV28 with TRBJ2-5, with D possibly TRBD2 on 5 matching bases. The V gene lost 3 bases and the J gene lost 2 bases, with 10 bases spanning the gap. Germline V gene lookup returns CDR1 MDHEN and CDR2 SYDVKM. The CDR3 spans 14 residues. For the CDR3, the DNA is TGTGCCAGCAGTTTCGCGGGCCGACAAGAGACCCAGTACTTC. It codes for CASSFAGRQETQYF. Full variable domain (missing parts from reference TRBV28 and TRBJ2-5): DVKVTQSSRYLVKRTGEKVFLECVQDMDHENMFWYRQDPGLGLRLIYFSYDVKMKEKGDIPEGYSVSREKKERFSLILESASTNQTSMYLCASSFAGRQETQYFGPGTRLLVL.

This clonotype was seen a handful of times. This rearrangement joins TRBV6-5 to TRBJ2-7; perhaps TRBD1 as D (6 bases). The CDR3 is 15 amino acids. Trimming shortened V by 1 base and J by 0 bases, and 10 bases separated the two germline ends. CDR1 and CDR2 from the germline V gene are MNHEY and SVGAGI. CDR3 sequence reads: CASSYLQGSSYEQYF. CDR3 bases: TGTGCCAGCAGTTACTTGCAGGGGAGCTCCTACGAGCAGTACTTC.

The V call is TRBV18, the J call TRBJ2-3; 12 nucleotides align to TRBD2. CDR1 is KGHSH and CDR2 is LQKENI in the germline V gene. The CDR3 is made up of 15 amino acids. V shed 5 bases and J 2 bases; nucleotides not matched to a gene: 2. This CDR3 is CASSRTSGDTDTQYF. The CDR3 region has the DNA TGTGCCAGCTCAAGGACTAGCGGGGACACAGATACGCAGTATTTT.

This clonotype was seen a single time. The chain carries TRBV7-9 and TRBJ2-1; tentative D call: TRBD1 (6 bases). Germline-derived CDR1 and CDR2 are SEHNR and FQNEAQ (reference sequence). CDR3 size: 15 residues. The V and J ends lost 4 bases and 4 bases respectively, with 14 bases between them. The CDR3 DNA sequence: TGTGCCAGCAGCTCCCGAACAGGGAAGTACAATGAGCAGTTCTTC. It specifies CASSSRTGKYNEQFF.

The chain couples TRBV27 to TRBJ1-2; D possibly corresponds to TRBD1 (6 bases). Germline V gives CDR1 MNHEY, CDR2 SMNVEV (reference sequence). This CDR3 has 14 amino acids. Trimming cost V 4 bases and J 4 bases, with 13 bases left between them. CDR3 sequence reads: CASSSQGFGYGYTF. The CDR3 bases are TGTGCCAGCAGTTCACAGGGTTTTGGCTATGGCTACACCTTC.

CDR3 loop: CASNLGLAVNEQFF. The CDR3 DNA reads as TGTGCCAGCAACCTGGGACTAGCGGTAAATGAGCAGTTCTTC. The J gene is TRBJ2-1, the V gene TRBV7-9; 11 positions match TRBD2. Trimming took 7 bases from V and 7 from J; bases not matched to a gene: 6. The CDR3 runs 14 residues. Germline CDR1 is SEHNR and CDR2 is FQNEAQ (reference sequence).

This rearrangement joins TRBV12-3 or TRBV12-4 to TRBJ2-7, with 7 bases fitting TRBD1. This CDR3 is 14 amino acids long. V dropped 3 bases and J dropped 2; count of bases not matched to a gene: 4. This chain's CDR3 is CASSLGDSTYEQYF. CDR3 coding DNA: TGTGCCAGCAGTTTGGGGGACAGTACCTACGAGCAGTACTTC.

The rearrangement links TRBV5-6 to TRBJ2-1, with unresolved D. V was cut by 4 bases and J by 7 bases, with 9 bases left in between. The length of the CDR3 is 12 residues. Germline CDR1 SGHDT, CDR2 YYEEEE. The CDR3 protein is CASSTPRNEQFF. The CDR3 DNA is TGTGCCAGCAGCACCCCCCGGAATGAGCAGTTCTTC.

The chain carries TRBV20-1 and TRBJ2-1, with 9 bases identical to TRBD2. The CDR3 is 16 amino acids. CDR1 and CDR2 from the germline V gene are DFQATT and SNEGSKA (reference sequence). The junction had 6 bases not matched to a gene; V was cut back by 1 base and J by 2 bases. This CDR3 is CSARVLAGIAYNEQFF. The CDR3 nucleotides read TGCAGTGCTAGAGTCCTAGCGGGGATCGCCTACAATGAGCAGTTCTTC.

This sequence joins TRBV20-1 and TRBJ1-2, with D uncertain. The CDR3 totals 14 residues. V lost 0 bases and J 2 bases, leaving 10 bases between the germline ends. The germline CDR1 and CDR2 sequences are DFQATT and SNEGSKA (reference sequence). CDR3 region: CSARDLGQNYGYTF. Here the CDR3 DNA reads TGCAGTGCTAGAGATTTAGGCCAGAACTATGGCTACACCTTC.

V is TRBV7-2 and J is TRBJ1-2; D remains ambiguous. This CDR3 comprises 14 residues. Per germline, CDR1 SGHTA and CDR2 FQGNSA. The ends were cut back, 6 bases at V and 8 bases at J, with 19 bases in the middle. For the CDR3, the DNA is TGTGCCAGCAGACCGGACGGAGGCTTTAGGGGCTACACCTTC. Protein sequence: CASRPDGGFRGYTF.